This TCR beta chain was captured in a study of CD8 T cells in ankylosing spondylitis. Study-wide points: Clones linked with disease were CD8+ and fairly uncommon in the peripheral blood. In reactive arthritis synovial fluid and blood, some motif variants had been reported before. Enrichment of disease-linked clones was reportedly significant in matched ankylosing spondylitis synovial fluid. A TCR beta motif of eight highly homologous variants appeared characteristic of ankylosing spondylitis blood.

V was trimmed by 0 bases and J by 5 bases, leaving 8 bases between them. The CDR3 runs 14 residues. Per the germline V gene, CDR1 is SNHLY and CDR2 is FYNNEI. The authors made TCR beta libraries by quantitative 5'-RACE with molecular barcodes. TCRdb passed the 5' RACE reads through MiXCR, listing each CDR3 protein once. The sample shows hundreds of thousands of distinct CDR3 sequences, about 12% of them seen only once. This clonotype was seen a handful of times. The antigen is undetermined. Sequencing was done on a sample of blood, either unsorted or a sorted T cell fraction (not recorded which). The origin of this receptor is a male donor with ankylosing spondylitis. V is TRBV2 and J is TRBJ1-5; D is undetermined. CDR3 region: CASSEALPDQPQHF. As DNA, the CDR3 is TGTGCCAGCAGTGAAGCGCTTCCGGATCAGCCCCAGCATTTT.